This TCR beta chain was sequenced during a study of T cell responses to AZD1222 COVID-19 vaccine. General study results and limits: Two doses of AZD1222 preceded a rise in Spike-specific TCR breadth and depth.

On this clone: Its target is unknown.

Pooling of second doses given at about 4 or about 12 weeks was done. This CDR3 is built from 16 residues. Germline CDR1 reads SGDLS; CDR2 reads YYNGEE. Trimming pared 0 bases from V and 7 bases from J, leaving 20 bases between. Measured with immunoSEQ multiplex PCR; TCRdb has only the in-frame clones, and not every one. The data contain about 140,000 clones, almost 95% of them singletons. This clonotype was sampled from an adult who received the AZD1222 COVID-19 vaccine. The material was peripheral blood, obtained 28 days after the second AZD1222 dose. This sequence joins TRBV9 and TRBJ2-7; D possibly corresponds to TRBD2 (6 bases). CDR3 bases: TGTGCCAGCAGCGTAGGAGTGGGAGGCCCACAAAGGGAGCAGTACTTC. Protein product: CASSVGVGGPQREQYF.